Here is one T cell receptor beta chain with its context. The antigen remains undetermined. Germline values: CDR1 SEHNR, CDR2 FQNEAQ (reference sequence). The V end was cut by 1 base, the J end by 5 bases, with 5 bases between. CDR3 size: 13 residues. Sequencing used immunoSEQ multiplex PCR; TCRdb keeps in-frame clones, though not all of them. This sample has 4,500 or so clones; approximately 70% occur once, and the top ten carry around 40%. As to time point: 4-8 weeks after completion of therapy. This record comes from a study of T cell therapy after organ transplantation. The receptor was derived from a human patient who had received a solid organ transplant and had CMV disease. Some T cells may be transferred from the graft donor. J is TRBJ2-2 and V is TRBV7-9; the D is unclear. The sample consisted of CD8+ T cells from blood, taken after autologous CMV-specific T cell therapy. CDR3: CASSLDLTGELFF. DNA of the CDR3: TGTGCCAGCAGCTTAGATTTAACCGGGGAGCTGTTTTTT.